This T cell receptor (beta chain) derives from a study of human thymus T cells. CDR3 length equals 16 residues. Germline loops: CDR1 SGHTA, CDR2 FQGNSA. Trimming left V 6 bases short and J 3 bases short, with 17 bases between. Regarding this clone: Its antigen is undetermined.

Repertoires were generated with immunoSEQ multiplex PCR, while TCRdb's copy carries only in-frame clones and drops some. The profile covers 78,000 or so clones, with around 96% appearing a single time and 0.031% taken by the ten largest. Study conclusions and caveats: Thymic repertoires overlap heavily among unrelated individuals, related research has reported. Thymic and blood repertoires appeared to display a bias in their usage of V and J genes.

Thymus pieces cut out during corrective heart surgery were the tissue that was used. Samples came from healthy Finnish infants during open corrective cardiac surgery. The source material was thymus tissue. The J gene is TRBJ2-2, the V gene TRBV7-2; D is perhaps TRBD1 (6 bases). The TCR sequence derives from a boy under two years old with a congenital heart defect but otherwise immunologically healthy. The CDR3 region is CASSTKLQGHTGELFF. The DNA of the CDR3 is TGTGCCAGCAGTACCAAGTTACAGGGTCACACCGGGGAGCTGTTTTTT.